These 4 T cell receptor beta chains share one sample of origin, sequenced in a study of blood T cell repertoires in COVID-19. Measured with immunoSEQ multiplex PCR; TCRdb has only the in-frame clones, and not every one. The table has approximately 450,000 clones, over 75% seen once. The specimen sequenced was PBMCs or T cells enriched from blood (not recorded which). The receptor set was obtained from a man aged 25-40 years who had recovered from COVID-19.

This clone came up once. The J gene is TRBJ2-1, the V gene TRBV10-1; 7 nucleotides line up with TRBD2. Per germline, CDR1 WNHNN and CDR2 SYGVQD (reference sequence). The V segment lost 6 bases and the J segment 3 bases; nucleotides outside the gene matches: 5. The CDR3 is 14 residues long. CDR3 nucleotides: TGCGCCAGCAGCCGTACTAGCGACTACAATGAGCAGTTCTTC. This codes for CASSRTSDYNEQFF.

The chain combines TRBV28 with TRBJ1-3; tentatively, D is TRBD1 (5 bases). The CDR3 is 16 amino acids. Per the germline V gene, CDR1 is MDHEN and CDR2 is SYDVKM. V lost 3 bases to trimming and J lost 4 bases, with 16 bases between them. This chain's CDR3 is CASSFAGGGSGNTIYF. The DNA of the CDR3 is TGTGCCAGCAGTTTCGCGGGGGGGGGATCCGGAAACACCATATATTTT. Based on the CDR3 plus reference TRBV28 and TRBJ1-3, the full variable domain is DVKVTQSSRYLVKRTGEKVFLECVQDMDHENMFWYRQDPGLGLRLIYFSYDVKMKEKGDIPEGYSVSREKKERFSLILESASTNQTSMYLCASSFAGGGSGNTIYFGEGSWLTVV.

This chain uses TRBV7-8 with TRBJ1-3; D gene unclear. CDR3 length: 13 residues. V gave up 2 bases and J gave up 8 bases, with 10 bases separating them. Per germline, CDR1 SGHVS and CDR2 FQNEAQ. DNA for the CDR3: TGTGCCAGCAGCTTAACTGCCGGGGACACCATATATTTT. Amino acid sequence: CASSLTAGDTIYF.

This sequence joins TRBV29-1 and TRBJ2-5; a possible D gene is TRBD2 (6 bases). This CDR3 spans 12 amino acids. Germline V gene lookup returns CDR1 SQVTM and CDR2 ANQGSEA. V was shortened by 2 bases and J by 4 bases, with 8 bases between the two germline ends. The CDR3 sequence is CSVEMEGETQYF. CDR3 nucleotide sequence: TGCAGCGTTGAAATGGAGGGAGAGACCCAGTACTTC.